The sequence of this TCR beta chain was determined in a study of shared clonotypes between healthy human individuals. Overall study results and limits: Sampling involved blood alone; tissue repertoires likely differ. Larger richness was generally estimated for naive than memory subsets. Sequencing depth was predicted to influence how clonotypes are shared among donors.

On this clone: What it binds is not known.

Profiling relied on immunoSEQ multiplex PCR, and the TCRdb table lists in-frame clones only, not all of them. The top ten clones hold approximately 24% of a sample with 650,000 to 800,000 clones, 92% of them seen once. V shed 5 bases, J shed 4 bases, and the junction held 2 bases outside the gene matches. Per germline, CDR1 MGHDK and CDR2 SYGVNS. This CDR3 spans 13 amino acids. It was CD45RO-negative cells, positively selected for CCR7, that made up naive CD8 cells, with terminally differentiated effector memory CD45RA+ cells excluded. Donors had no recently reported acute infections or vaccinations and were HIV-negative.

The origin of this receptor is a man in his thirties or forties in good health. The chain couples TRBV25-1 to TRBJ2-3, with 8 positions matching TRBD1. What was sequenced was naive CD8+ T cells sorted from blood. The CDR3 spells CASSTTGADTQYF. DNA of the CDR3: TGTGCCAGCAGTACGACAGGGGCAGATACGCAGTATTTT.